A single sample is the source of the 17 T cell receptor beta chains below, sequenced in a study of cytomegalovirus exposure and HLA in healthy donors. The PCR contained 60 Vbeta and 13 Jbeta primers. Clones were sequenced by immunoSEQ multiplex PCR, and TCRdb holds only the in-frame ones, with some missing. This sample contains under 200,000 clones. Specimen: PBMCs. Receptor source: a man between 25 and 39 years old in good health and CMV-seronegative.

The V and J genes are TRBV18 and TRBJ1-1; D is unclear. The V gene lost 3 bases and the J gene lost 6 bases, with 11 bases spanning the gap. CDR1 is KGHSH, CDR2 LQKENI, per germline. The CDR3 has 13 residues. The DNA for the CDR3 is TGTGCCAGCTCACCCCAGAGAAGCGCTGAAGCTTTCTTT. Its translation: CASSPQRSAEAFF. Variable domain in full (rest from reference TRBV18 and TRBJ1-1): NAGVMQNPRHLVRRRGQEARLRCSPMKGHSHVYWYRQLPEEGLKFMVYLQKENIIDESGMPKERFSAEFPKEGPSILRIQQVVRGDSAAYFCASSPQRSAEAFFGQGTRLTVV.

This chain links TRBV7-3 with TRBJ2-2, with D hard to call. V lost 3 bases, J lost 4 bases, and 12 bases lay in between. Germline CDR1 and CDR2: SGHTA and FQGTGA. This CDR3 has 15 amino acids. In DNA form, the CDR3 reads TGTGCCAGCAGCTTTACAAGACAAGGCACCGGGGAGCTGTTTTTT. Translation gives CASSFTRQGTGELFF.

This sequence joins TRBV7-7 and TRBJ2-2; D uncertain. The length of the CDR3 is 14 residues. The V and J ends lost 1 base and 1 base respectively, with 4 bases between them. Germline V gene data show CDR1 as SSHAT and CDR2 as FNYEAQ (reference sequence). CDR3 DNA: TGTGCCAGCAGCTTAGAACTGAACACCGGGGAGCTGTTTTTT. Protein product: CASSLELNTGELFF.

The genes are TRBV7-8 and TRBJ2-1, with a possible D match to TRBD2 (5 bases). Germline V gene sequence: CDR1 SGHVS, CDR2 FQNEAQ. This CDR3 spans 14 amino acids. Trimming took 6 bases from V and 3 from J, leaving 12 bases between them. The CDR3 nucleotides read TGTGCCAGCAGGAGGGCGGGCAACTACAATGAGCAGTTCTTC. Translated: CASRRAGNYNEQFF. Complete variable domain (other parts from reference TRBV7-8 and TRBJ2-1): GAGVSQSPRYKVAKRGQDVALRCDPISGHVSLFWYQQALGQGPEFLTYFQNEAQLDKSGLPSDRFFAERPEGSVSTLKIQRTQQEDSAVYLCASRRAGNYNEQFFGPGTRLTVL.

For the CDR3, the DNA is TGTGCCAGCAGGAGGAGTGGGGACAGGGGGCAGGTTGAAAAACTGTTTTTT. It codes for CASRRSGDRGQVEKLFF. J is TRBJ1-4 and V is TRBV5-5; TRBD1 matches 12 bases. This CDR3 contains 17 residues. The V segment lost 5 bases and the J segment 7 bases; nucleotides outside the gene matches: 12. The germline CDR1 and CDR2 sequences are SGHKS and YYEKEE (reference sequence).

This sequence joins TRBV18 and TRBJ1-4; no definite D call. Germline-derived CDR1 and CDR2 are KGHSH and LQKENI. The CDR3 sequence is 14 residues long. V was trimmed by 3 bases and J by 4 bases, leaving 9 bases between them. CDR3 coding DNA: TGTGCCAGCTCACCTAGCCAGCTTAATGAAAAACTGTTTTTT. This codes for CASSPSQLNEKLFF. The complete variable domain, with remaining parts taken from reference TRBV18 and TRBJ1-4, reads NAGVMQNPRHLVRRRGQEARLRCSPMKGHSHVYWYRQLPEEGLKFMVYLQKENIIDESGMPKERFSAEFPKEGPSILRIQQVVRGDSAAYFCASSPSQLNEKLFFGSGTQLSVL.

The chain is built from TRBV11-1 and TRBJ2-7; TRBD2 matches 7 bases. This CDR3 spans 15 amino acids. J lost 3 bases, V lost 1 base, and 6 bases had no gene match. Germline assignment: CDR1 SGHAT and CDR2 FQDESV (reference sequence). This chain's CDR3 is CASSLGAGEGYEQYF. As DNA, the CDR3 is TGTGCCAGCAGCTTAGGTGCGGGGGAGGGCTACGAGCAGTACTTC.

The chain carries TRBV6-5 and TRBJ2-1, with D perhaps matching TRBD1 (5 bases). Between the trimmed V and J ends, which lost 2 bases and 4 bases, there was a span of 9 bases. CDR1 MNHEY and CDR2 SVGAGI come from the germline V gene. This CDR3 has 14 amino acids. CDR3: CASSYGGAYNEQFF. In nucleotides, the CDR3 is TGTGCCAGCAGTTACGGTGGGGCTTACAATGAGCAGTTCTTC.

V and J are TRBV6-1 and TRBJ2-1, with TRBD1 identical over 7 bases. The ends lost 6 bases at V and 4 bases at J; junction bases unmatched: 9. The length of the CDR3 is 15 residues. Looked up from germline, CDR1 is MNHNS and CDR2 is SASEGT. The CDR3 sequence is CASRQTGSGYNEQFF. CDR3 sequence (DNA): TGTGCCAGCAGGCAGACAGGGTCGGGGTACAATGAGCAGTTCTTC.

This chain uses TRBV19 with TRBJ1-1, with 9 bases aligning to TRBD1. V dropped 3 bases and J dropped 4; count of bases not matched to a gene: 9. Germline lookup yields CDR1 LNHDA and CDR2 SQIVND (reference sequence). The CDR3 totals 16 residues. CDR3 in DNA: TGTGCCAGTAGTATCCGACCGGGACAGGGAATCACTGAAGCTTTCTTT. This codes for CASSIRPGQGITEAFF.

The chain has TRBV7-9 and TRBJ2-3; 7 nucleotides line up with TRBD2. This CDR3 comprises 16 residues. V was clipped by 5 bases and J by 2 bases; unmatched bases: 10. Germline V gene sequence: CDR1 SEHNR, CDR2 FQNEAQ (reference sequence). In DNA form, the CDR3 reads TGTGCCAGCAGCCCCCCCGGGACTACCTTCACAGATACGCAGTATTTT. Protein: CASSPPGTTFTDTQYF.

This chain joins TRBV7-2 and TRBJ1-2, with D maybe TRBD1 (6 bases). Trimming stripped 1 base from V and 1 base from J, with 7 bases between. Per germline, CDR1 SGHTA and CDR2 FQGNSA. The CDR3 has 14 residues. The CDR3 DNA follows: TGTGCCAGCAGCTTAGGGACAGTTAACTATGGCTACACCTTC. It specifies CASSLGTVNYGYTF.

The genes are TRBV19 and TRBJ2-3, with a tentative D call TRBD1 (7 bases). Germline values: CDR1 LNHDA, CDR2 SQIVND (reference sequence). The CDR3 length is 17 residues. With 7 bases removed from V and 0 bases from J, the gap between germline ends came to 20 bases. The CDR3 DNA reads as TGTGCCAGTACCCAGGGGGGCAGGGCCCTAAGCACAGATACGCAGTATTTT. It is translated as CASTQGGRALSTDTQYF.

This chain links TRBV2 with TRBJ1-4, with a possible D match to TRBD1 (5 bases). This CDR3 region has 16 residues. CDR1 and CDR2 from the germline V gene are SNHLY and FYNNEI. V was clipped by 3 bases and J by 3 bases, with 14 bases between them. The CDR3 sequence is CASSEAGQMANEKLFF. CDR3 in DNA: TGTGCCAGCAGTGAGGCAGGGCAGATGGCTAATGAAAAACTGTTTTTT.

The CDR3: CSAAGTEAFF. For the CDR3, the DNA is TGCAGTGCGGCAGGGACTGAAGCTTTCTTT. The V and J genes are TRBV20-1 and TRBJ1-1; TRBD1 might be the D (5 bases). Trimming cost V 6 bases and J 5 bases, with 7 bases left between them. This CDR3 is 10 amino acids long. Germline V gene sequence: CDR1 DFQATT, CDR2 SNEGSKA (reference sequence).

The chain recombines TRBV5-1 with TRBJ1-2; 9 nucleotides match TRBD1. The CDR3 extends over 12 amino acids. Germline CDR1 is SGHRS and CDR2 is YFSETQ. V lost 7 bases and J lost 7; bases outside the gene matches: 5. The CDR3 region is CASGTGILGYTF. The CDR3 DNA reads as TGCGCCAGCGGGACAGGGATCCTTGGCTACACCTTC.

The chain recombines TRBV28 with TRBJ1-2, with a possible D match to TRBD1 (6 bases). Trimming removed 1 base at V and 7 bases at J, with 25 bases between. CDR1 and CDR2 (germline): MDHEN, SYDVKM. The length of the CDR3 is 18 residues. The CDR3 reads CASSLFGGRVTEGGGYTF. CDR3 nucleotides: TGTGCCAGCAGTTTATTTGGCGGCAGGGTTACGGAAGGGGGTGGCTACACCTTC.